The 5 T cell receptor beta chains in this list originate from one sample, sequenced in a study of T-cell reconstitution after alpha-beta-depleted transplantation in children (dated by TCRdb to the mid-2010s). The treatment or condition label, read with the paper, signifies: allogeneic hematopoietic cell transplantation with graft depleted of TCRalphabeta T cells and CD19 B cells. The protocol used for the library was PCR. Sequencing was carried out with an Illumina HiSeq 2500. Molecular barcoding was employed in the preparation of TCR libraries, with unique molecular identifiers being used to normalize TCRbeta repertoire quantification. TCRdb trimmed the raw reads at Q25, called clones with MiXCR and kept productive beta chains. Rows with a matching CDR3 protein are joined into one entry that keeps the most common DNA and genes. Recorded for this sample are hundreds of thousands of distinct CDR3 sequences; approximately 13% of them occurred a single time. Around 2.2% of the sample is taken by the ten largest.

Sequencing was performed on PBMCs, mostly from graft donor cells, taken 360 days after TCRalphabeta/CD19-depleted stem cell transplant. These receptors all come from a male patient under 18 who had a stem cell transplant for acute myeloid leukemia, so the T cells may come from the graft donor.

This clonotype was picked up many times. The chain has TRBV5-1 and TRBJ2-3, with no clear D. Trimming stripped 5 bases from V and 2 bases from J, with 9 bases between. Germline V gene data show CDR1 as SGHRS and CDR2 as YFSETQ. CDR3 length equals 13 residues. CDR3 DNA sequence: TGCGCCAGCAGGAGAGGCTCCACAGATACGCAGTATTTT. It translates to CASRRGSTDTQYF.

The chain employs TRBV5-6 and TRBJ2-7; D gene ambiguous. Deletions cut 0 bases from V and 1 base from J, with 8 bases between. Germline V lookup: CDR1 SGHDT, CDR2 YYEEEE. CDR3 length equals 14 residues. The CDR3 is CASSLEGYSYEQYF. As DNA, the CDR3 is TGTGCCAGCAGCTTGGAAGGCTATTCCTACGAGCAGTACTTC.

This clonotype occurred many times. The chain employs TRBV7-2 and TRBJ2-7; a weak D match, TRBD2 (6 bases). V lost 1 base to trimming and J lost 4 bases, with 11 bases between them. Germline V gene sequence: CDR1 SGHTA, CDR2 FQGNSA. The CDR3 has 14 residues. The CDR3 nucleotides are TGTGCCAGCAGCTTAGTAGCGGACCGGTACGAGCAGTACTTC. Encoded protein: CASSLVADRYEQYF.

This clonotype was recorded at least ten times. The V gene is TRBV12-3 or TRBV12-4, the J gene TRBJ1-5; D perhaps matches TRBD1 (5 bases). The CDR3 has 14 amino acids. The ends were cut back, 0 bases at V and 6 bases at J, with 9 bases in the middle. CDR3 DNA sequence: TGTGCCAGCAGTTTAGCAGGGGCGGGTCAGCCCCAGCATTTT. The encoded protein is CASSLAGAGQPQHF.

In this sample, this clonotype turned up a few times. This chain uses TRBV29-1 with TRBJ2-5, with TRBD2 matching 10 bases. Germline V CDR1 and CDR2: SQVTM, ANQGSEA. The CDR3 has 15 amino acids. The junction had 10 bases not matched to a gene; V was cut back by 4 bases and J by 5 bases. The CDR3 here is CSVGLAGAPRETQYF. DNA for the CDR3: TGCAGCGTTGGCCTAGCGGGAGCGCCTCGGGAGACCCAGTACTTC.